A selection of T cell receptor beta chains follows, all from one sample in a study of blood T cell repertoires in COVID-19. The table came from immunoSEQ multiplex PCR; TCRdb's copy has only in-frame clones and leaves some out. The sample lists approximately 220,000 clones, nearly 90% occurring once. Source material: PBMCs or T cells enriched from blood (not recorded which). These receptors were obtained from a man in his thirties or forties who had been exposed to COVID-19. The CDR3 runs from the conserved cysteine through the conserved F or W. A D gene is named only where the DNA matches it firmly. Clone sizes are given selectively: once, few, many, or a class where the clone is expanded.

d_call: NA
cdr3_length: 15
clone_size: NA
v_call: TRBV7-2
j_call: TRBJ2-3
cdr3_aa: CASRRGGGLADTQYF
cdr3_nt: TGTGCCAGCAGACGGGGAGGGGGTCTGGCAGATACGCAGTATTTT

d_call: NA
cdr3_length: 14
clone_size: NA
v_call: TRBV5-1
j_call: TRBJ2-5
cdr3_aa: CASSLDQGRETQYF
cdr3_nt: TGCGCCAGCAGCTTGGACCAGGGTAGAGAGACCCAGTACTTC

d_call: NA
cdr3_length: 15
clone_size: NA
v_call: TRBV19
j_call: TRBJ2-3
cdr3_aa: CASSTGARGSDTQYF
cdr3_nt: TGTGCCAGTAGTACAGGGGCGCGGGGGTCAGATACGCAGTATTTT

d_call: NA
cdr3_length: 13
clone_size: NA
v_call: TRBV6-5
j_call: TRBJ1-2
cdr3_aa: CASSYGANYGYTF
cdr3_nt: TGTGCCAGCAGTTATGGGGCAAACTATGGCTACACCTTC

d_call: NA
cdr3_length: 16
clone_size: NA
v_call: TRBV3-1/TRBV3-2
j_call: TRBJ2-7
cdr3_aa: CASSQAFQRKTYEQYF
cdr3_nt: TGTGCCAGCAGCCAAGCTTTCCAGCGGAAGACCTACGAGCAGTACTTC

d_call: NA
cdr3_length: 15
clone_size: once
v_call: TRBV4-1
j_call: TRBJ2-7
cdr3_aa: CASSQEEAGYYEQYF
cdr3_nt: TGCGCCAGCAGCCAAGAGGAGGCGGGTTACTACGAGCAGTACTTC

d_call: NA
cdr3_length: 17
clone_size: NA
v_call: TRBV3-1/TRBV3-2
j_call: TRBJ2-2
cdr3_aa: CASSHTVTGIRSGELFF
cdr3_nt: TGTGCCAGCAGCCACACAGTGACGGGAATTAGGTCCGGGGAGCTGTTTTTT

d_call: TRBD2
cdr3_length: 15
clone_size: NA
v_call: TRBV9
j_call: TRBJ2-3
cdr3_aa: CASSVSGTSADTQYF
cdr3_nt: TGTGCCAGCAGCGTATCCGGGACTAGCGCAGATACGCAGTATTTT

d_call: NA
cdr3_length: 13
clone_size: few
v_call: TRBV29-1
j_call: TRBJ1-3
cdr3_aa: CSHSDSLGNTIYF
cdr3_nt: TGCAGCCATTCAGACAGTCTCGGAAACACCATATATTTT

d_call: NA
cdr3_length: 16
clone_size: NA
v_call: TRBV5-1
j_call: TRBJ1-2
cdr3_aa: CASSTSVKGSGVGYTF
cdr3_nt: TGCGCCAGCAGCACGTCAGTTAAGGGCTCCGGGGTAGGCTACACCTTC

d_call: NA
cdr3_length: 15
clone_size: NA
v_call: TRBV5-1
j_call: TRBJ1-3
cdr3_aa: CASSLTQSSGNTIYF
cdr3_nt: TGCGCCAGCAGCTTGACACAGAGCTCTGGAAACACCATATATTTT

d_call: TRBD1
cdr3_length: 13
clone_size: NA
v_call: TRBV27
j_call: TRBJ1-1
cdr3_aa: CASSWTGTTEAFF
cdr3_nt: TGTGCCAGCAGTTGGACAGGGACCACTGAAGCTTTCTTT

d_call: NA
cdr3_length: 12
clone_size: NA
v_call: TRBV12-3/TRBV12-4
j_call: TRBJ2-7
cdr3_aa: CASQTGFGEQYF
cdr3_nt: TGTGCCAGCCAAACAGGGTTCGGGGAGCAGTACTTC

d_call: TRBD1
cdr3_length: 14
clone_size: few
v_call: TRBV5-5
j_call: TRBJ2-7
cdr3_aa: CASSTGTGVGEQYF
cdr3_nt: TGTGCCAGCAGCACCGGGACAGGGGTTGGCGAGCAGTACTTC

d_call: TRBD1
cdr3_length: 13
clone_size: NA
v_call: TRBV7-9
j_call: TRBJ1-1
cdr3_aa: CASTQGERTEAFF
cdr3_nt: TGTGCCAGCACCCAGGGGGAGAGGACTGAAGCTTTCTTT

d_call: NA
cdr3_length: 15
clone_size: NA
v_call: TRBV7-2
j_call: TRBJ2-2
cdr3_aa: CASSTQAGRSGELFF
cdr3_nt: TGTGCCAGCAGCACTCAGGCGGGTCGGTCCGGGGAGCTGTTTTTT

d_call: NA
cdr3_length: 16
clone_size: NA
v_call: TRBV7-9
j_call: TRBJ1-6
cdr3_aa: CASSLTGGRYNSPLHF
cdr3_nt: TGTGCCAGCAGCTTGACCGGGGGGAGGTATAATTCACCCCTCCACTTT

d_call: NA
cdr3_length: 13
clone_size: NA
v_call: TRBV27
j_call: TRBJ1-2
cdr3_aa: CASSWDTGYGYTF
cdr3_nt: TGTGCCAGCAGCTGGGACACGGGGTATGGCTACACCTTC

d_call: NA
cdr3_length: 15
clone_size: NA
v_call: TRBV7-3
j_call: TRBJ2-7
cdr3_aa: CASSLQGGQTYEQYF
cdr3_nt: TGTGCCAGCAGCCTCCAGGGGGGTCAGACCTACGAGCAGTACTTC

d_call: NA
cdr3_length: 18
clone_size: NA
v_call: TRBV6-2/TRBV6-3
j_call: TRBJ2-1
cdr3_aa: CASSRPLGGGKAYNEQFF
cdr3_nt: TGTGCCAGCAGTAGGCCCTTGGGCGGGGGCAAGGCCTACAATGAGCAGTTCTTC

d_call: NA
cdr3_length: 16
clone_size: NA
v_call: TRBV7-3
j_call: TRBJ2-2
cdr3_aa: CASSFRGTANTGELFF
cdr3_nt: TGTGCCAGCAGCTTCCGCGGGACAGCGAACACCGGGGAGCTGTTTTTT

d_call: TRBD2
cdr3_length: 16
clone_size: NA
v_call: TRBV27
j_call: TRBJ2-1
cdr3_aa: CASSLWSGGTVNEQFF
cdr3_nt: TGTGCCAGCAGTTTATGGAGCGGGGGAACCGTTAATGAGCAGTTCTTC

d_call: NA
cdr3_length: 15
clone_size: NA
v_call: TRBV3-1/TRBV3-2
j_call: TRBJ2-7
cdr3_aa: CASSQVVGGHYEQYF
cdr3_nt: TGTGCCAGCAGCCAAGTCGTGGGGGGGCACTACGAGCAGTACTTC

d_call: NA
cdr3_length: 13
clone_size: NA
v_call: TRBV21-1
j_call: TRBJ1-1
cdr3_aa: CASPRPPAVRAFF
cdr3_nt: TGTGCCAGCCCACGGCCCCCCGCGGTTAGAGCTTTCTTT

d_call: NA
cdr3_length: 15
clone_size: NA
v_call: TRBV4-2
j_call: TRBJ2-7
cdr3_aa: CASSQGVLSSYEQYF
cdr3_nt: TGTGCCAGCAGCCAGGGAGTACTGAGCTCCTACGAGCAGTACTTC

d_call: NA
cdr3_length: 14
clone_size: NA
v_call: TRBV4-2
j_call: TRBJ1-6
cdr3_aa: CASSQEMRGSPLHF
cdr3_nt: TGTGCCAGCAGCCAAGAAATGAGAGGTTCACCCCTCCACTTT

d_call: NA
cdr3_length: 13
clone_size: NA
v_call: TRBV7-2
j_call: TRBJ2-7
cdr3_aa: CASSFSSVYEQYF
cdr3_nt: TGTGCCAGCAGCTTCTCTAGCGTGTACGAGCAGTACTTC

d_call: NA
cdr3_length: 14
clone_size: NA
v_call: TRBV6-5
j_call: TRBJ1-2
cdr3_aa: CASSYSYGTDGYTF
cdr3_nt: TGTGCCAGCAGTTACTCGTACGGGACTGATGGCTACACCTTC

d_call: NA
cdr3_length: 16
clone_size: NA
v_call: TRBV5-4
j_call: TRBJ2-1
cdr3_aa: CASSLGGRSSYNEQFF
cdr3_nt: TGTGCCAGCAGCTTGGGCGGGCGTAGCTCCTACAATGAGCAGTTCTTC

d_call: TRBD2
cdr3_length: 15
clone_size: NA
v_call: TRBV7-6
j_call: TRBJ2-1
cdr3_aa: CASTHSGGAYNEQFF
cdr3_nt: TGTGCCAGCACTCATAGCGGGGGGGCCTACAATGAGCAGTTCTTC

d_call: TRBD2
cdr3_length: 14
clone_size: NA
v_call: TRBV3-1/TRBV3-2
j_call: TRBJ2-5
cdr3_aa: CASSRQRGQETQYF
cdr3_nt: TGTGCCAGCAGCCGTCAGCGGGGTCAAGAGACCCAGTACTTC

d_call: NA
cdr3_length: 11
clone_size: NA
v_call: TRBV14
j_call: TRBJ2-7
cdr3_aa: CASSKQDEQYF
cdr3_nt: TGTGCCAGCAGCAAACAGGACGAGCAGTACTTC

d_call: NA
cdr3_length: 16
clone_size: NA
v_call: TRBV27
j_call: TRBJ1-6
cdr3_aa: CASSLRGSFYNSPLHF
cdr3_nt: TGTGCCAGCAGTTTAAGGGGGTCGTTCTATAATTCACCCCTCCACTTT

d_call: NA
cdr3_length: 11
clone_size: NA
v_call: TRBV6-5
j_call: TRBJ1-1
cdr3_aa: CACEEGTEAFF
cdr3_nt: TGTGCCTGCGAAGAGGGCACTGAAGCTTTCTTT

d_call: NA
cdr3_length: 16
clone_size: NA
v_call: TRBV9
j_call: TRBJ2-3
cdr3_aa: CASSVHRASNTDTQYF
cdr3_nt: TGTGCCAGCAGCGTACATAGGGCTAGCAACACAGATACGCAGTATTTT

d_call: NA
cdr3_length: 11
clone_size: NA
v_call: TRBV20-1
j_call: TRBJ2-7
cdr3_aa: CSALGGTTAYF
cdr3_nt: TGCAGTGCGCTCGGCGGGACGACGGCGTACTTC

d_call: TRBD2
cdr3_length: 12
clone_size: NA
v_call: TRBV12-3/TRBV12-4
j_call: TRBJ2-3
cdr3_aa: CATLGGADTQYF
cdr3_nt: TGTGCCACCCTGGGAGGGGCAGATACGCAGTATTTT

d_call: TRBD1
cdr3_length: 16
clone_size: NA
v_call: TRBV4-1
j_call: TRBJ1-1
cdr3_aa: CASSHPKGAINTEAFF
cdr3_nt: TGCGCCAGCAGCCATCCCAAGGGGGCCATCAACACTGAAGCTTTCTTT

d_call: TRBD1
cdr3_length: 15
clone_size: NA
v_call: TRBV2
j_call: TRBJ1-6
cdr3_aa: CAGYNPGQGYSPLHF
cdr3_nt: TGTGCCGGCTACAACCCTGGACAGGGGTATTCACCCCTCCACTTT

d_call: NA
cdr3_length: 15
clone_size: NA
v_call: TRBV6-5
j_call: TRBJ1-3
cdr3_aa: CASGLGAASGNTIYF
cdr3_nt: TGTGCCAGCGGTTTAGGGGCCGCCTCTGGAAACACCATATATTTT

d_call: TRBD1
cdr3_length: 14
clone_size: NA
v_call: TRBV6-5
j_call: TRBJ2-3
cdr3_aa: CASSRDRPPDTQYF
cdr3_nt: TGTGCCAGCAGCCGGGACAGGCCACCAGATACGCAGTATTTT

d_call: NA
cdr3_length: 16
clone_size: NA
v_call: TRBV4-1
j_call: TRBJ1-5
cdr3_aa: CASSQPPGQGGQPQHF
cdr3_nt: TGCGCCAGCAGCCAACCCCCTGGCCAGGGTGGTCAGCCCCAGCATTTT

d_call: NA
cdr3_length: 15
clone_size: NA
v_call: TRBV7-2
j_call: TRBJ1-2
cdr3_aa: CASSPGGSFNYGYTF
cdr3_nt: TGTGCCAGCAGCCCCGGGGGGAGCTTCAACTATGGCTACACCTTC

d_call: TRBD1
cdr3_length: 15
clone_size: NA
v_call: TRBV3-1/TRBV3-2
j_call: TRBJ1-3
cdr3_aa: CASSTGASKGNTIYF
cdr3_nt: TGTGCCAGCAGTACAGGGGCGTCGAAGGGAAACACCATATATTTT